Below, 28 T cell receptor beta chains from the same sample are listed, as sequenced in a study of shared clonotypes between healthy human individuals (TCRdb year 2020). Libraries were prepared through the immunoSEQ multiplex PCR assay. Here the immuneACCESS table is served through TCRdb, limited to in-frame sequences with V and J called. Missing clones are a known gap in these copies; in checked studies unresolved V genes cover under half, and the rest lacks a known reason. The sample data list about 2.3 million clones, and just under 95% of these were observed just once. The ten top clones hold around 0.4% of the sample. Specimen: naive CD4+ T cells from PBMCs. The cell subset or site label for this specimen denotes: CD45RA+ positively selected. These receptors were obtained from a man between 18 and 29 years old in good health. Some clones in this sample may be carry-over from other donors' samples.

On this clone: At one of its ends the junction is not consistent with the germline gene, which may arise from a read error. This chain connects TRBV20-1 to TRBJ1-2; tentatively, D is TRBD1 (5 bases). This CDR3 spans 11 amino acids. CDR1 is DFQATT, CDR2 SNEGSKA, per germline (reference sequence). The CDR3 DNA reads TGCAGTGCTAGACGGGACTATGACTACACCTTC. This translates into CSARRDYDYTF.

The chain uses TRBV9 and TRBJ1-4, with D unresolved. The CDR3 contains 20 residues. Germline CDR1 is SGDLS and CDR2 is YYNGEE. With 0 bases removed from V and 4 bases from J, the gap between germline ends came to 25 bases. The CDR3 bases are TGTGCCAGCAGCGTAGCTGTGGAAGGAGTCCTCTTTACTAGTAATGAAAAACTGTTTTTT. Amino acids: CASSVAVEGVLFTSNEKLFF.

A word on this clone: Other DNA sequences within the sample encode an identical CDR3. The chain links TRBV20-1 to TRBJ1-2; D ambiguous. CDR1 is DFQATT and CDR2 is SNEGSKA in the germline V gene (reference sequence). Trimming took 3 bases from V and 5 from J, leaving 7 bases between them. The CDR3 loop spans 11 amino acids. The CDR3 loop is CSASIGYGYTF. The CDR3 nucleotides read TGCAGTGCTAGTATAGGGTATGGCTACACCTTC.

J is TRBJ2-3 and V is TRBV11-2, with a weak D call TRBD1 (6 bases). The CDR3 length is 16 residues. Per the germline V gene, CDR1 is SGHAT and CDR2 is FQNNGV. Deletions cut 5 bases from V and 2 bases from J, with 17 bases between. This CDR3 reads CASSRPPDRDTDTQYF. The CDR3 nucleotides are TGTGCCAGCAGCCGCCCCCCGGACAGAGACACAGATACGCAGTATTTT.

Concerning this clone itself: Distinct nucleotide sequences in the sample also encode this CDR3. This sequence joins TRBV18 and TRBJ2-3; D might be TRBD2 (5 bases). The CDR3 is 13 residues long. In germline, CDR1 is KGHSH, CDR2 LQKENI. V lost 3 bases, J lost 4 bases, and 8 bases lay in between. CDR3 coding DNA: TGTGCCAGCTCACCGAGGGAGTCAGATACGCAGTATTTT. Translated: CASSPRESDTQYF. The variable domain in full, completed from reference TRBV18 and TRBJ2-3, reads NAGVMQNPRHLVRRRGQEARLRCSPMKGHSHVYWYRQLPEEGLKFMVYLQKENIIDESGMPKERFSAEFPKEGPSILRIQQVVRGDSAAYFCASSPRESDTQYFGPGTRLTVL.

The chain recombines TRBV11-2 with TRBJ2-2; D is unresolved. This CDR3 region has 13 residues. Trimming stripped 5 bases from V and 5 bases from J, with 9 bases between. Per germline, CDR1 SGHAT and CDR2 FQNNGV. CDR3 residues: CASSLRLTGELFF. The DNA for the CDR3 is TGTGCCAGCAGCCTGAGACTGACCGGGGAGCTGTTTTTT.

This clone has a single count. V is TRBV10-2 and J is TRBJ1-2, with no clear D. The CDR3 spans 13 residues. Between the trimmed V and J ends, which lost 10 bases and 2 bases, there was a span of 14 bases. Germline CDR1 is WSHSY and CDR2 is SAAADI. The CDR3 DNA reads as TGCGCCATCAGACCCGGGTTGAACTATGGCTACACCTTC. Protein sequence: CAIRPGLNYGYTF.

Worth noting for this clone: Relative to the germline gene, one junction end is altered; a read error may explain this. The V gene is TRBV6-1, the J gene TRBJ2-5; 10 nucleotides agree with TRBD2. This CDR3 has 15 amino acids. The germline V gene encodes CDR1 MNHNS and CDR2 SASEGT. The CDR3 bases are TGTGCCAGCAGCGAAGGACTAGCGGAAGGGGAGACCCAGTACTTC. As protein: CASSEGLAEGETQYF.

This sequence joins TRBV6-5 and TRBJ2-1; 8 nucleotides align to TRBD2. The CDR3 has 14 residues. Germline CDR1 and CDR2: MNHEY and SVGAGI. Trimming took 6 bases from V and 4 from J; bases not matched to a gene: 5. In nucleotides, the CDR3 is TGTGCCAGCAGACACGAGCGGGGGTACAATGAGCAGTTCTTC. Its protein is CASRHERGYNEQFF.

J is TRBJ2-2 and V is TRBV15; 13 bases line up with TRBD2. The length of the CDR3 is 16 residues. V was clipped by 3 bases and J by 7 bases; unmatched bases: 5. Germline values: CDR1 LNHNV, CDR2 YYDKDF (reference sequence). In nucleotides, the CDR3 is TGTGCCACCAGCAGCTTTGGACTAGCGGGAGTCGGGGAGCTGTTTTTT. Protein product: CATSSFGLAGVGELFF.

The chain has TRBV5-8 and TRBJ1-1; D gene uncertain. The germline V gene has CDR1 SGHTS and CDR2 YDEGEE. The V and J ends lost 2 bases and 1 base respectively, with 12 bases between them. The CDR3 has 15 residues. CDR3 sequence reads: CASSLTERGNTEAFF. The CDR3 nucleotides are TGTGCCAGCAGCTTAACAGAACGCGGGAACACTGAAGCTTTCTTT.

The gene calls are TRBV9 and TRBJ2-3, with TRBD2 identical over 8 bases. Per germline, CDR1 SGDLS and CDR2 YYNGEE. The CDR3 loop spans 16 amino acids. J lost 1 base, V lost 0 bases, and 4 bases had no gene match. CDR3 nucleotides: TGTGCCAGCAGCGTAGGCCTTAGCGGGGGCACAGATACGCAGTATTTT. It yields the protein CASSVGLSGGTDTQYF.

Only one count was recorded for this clone. The chain links TRBV5-1 to TRBJ1-4, with 10 nucleotides matching TRBD1. The V gene end was trimmed by 4 bases and the J gene end by 3 bases; junction bases not matched to a gene: 9. Looked up from germline, CDR1 is SGHRS and CDR2 is YFSETQ. This CDR3 contains 17 residues. This CDR3 is CASSAPGQGSSNEKLFF. The CDR3 DNA reads TGCGCCAGCAGCGCCCCGGGACAGGGGAGTTCTAATGAAAAACTGTTTTTT.

The chain couples TRBV9 to TRBJ2-1; D ambiguous. V lost 0 bases, J lost 2 bases, and 6 bases lay in between. Germline V gene lookup returns CDR1 SGDLS and CDR2 YYNGEE. The CDR3 length is 14 residues. DNA for the CDR3: TGTGCCAGCAGCGTAGCGGCAACCTACAATGAGCAGTTCTTC. Residues: CASSVAATYNEQFF.

Comment on this clone: The same CDR3 can be traced to other DNA sequences in this sample. V usage is TRBV6-6 and J usage is TRBJ1-2; D is ambiguous. This CDR3 is 11 amino acids long. From germline, CDR1 is MNHNY and CDR2 SVGAGI (reference sequence). Deletions cut 5 bases from V and 4 bases from J, with 5 bases between. The CDR3 DNA reads as TGTGCCAGCAGTCCCAGCTATGGCTACACCTTC. Its translation: CASSPSYGYTF.

This clone was seen only once. The chain joins TRBV10-1 to TRBJ2-7; 14 positions match TRBD2. Germline-derived CDR1 and CDR2 are WNHNN and SYGVQD (reference sequence). V lost 6 bases and J lost 3; bases outside the gene matches: 10. CDR3 length: 17 amino acids. As DNA, the CDR3 is TGCGCCAGCAGATCCCCCGGGACTAGCGGGAGCCTCTACGAGCAGTACTTC. Its translation: CASRSPGTSGSLYEQYF.

A word on this clone: The same CDR3 arises from other DNA sequences in this sample as well. The V gene is TRBV7-3, the J gene TRBJ2-3; no clear D gene. Germline-derived CDR1 and CDR2 are SGHTA and FQGTGA. The V gene lost 2 bases and the J gene lost 2 bases, with 8 bases spanning the gap. The CDR3 totals 14 residues. CDR3 bases: TGTGCCAGCAGCTTAGGAGTCCCCACAGATACGCAGTATTTT. Translating gives CASSLGVPTDTQYF.

The V gene is TRBV30, the J gene TRBJ2-1; D is unclear. Trimming cost V 4 bases and J 5 bases, with 15 bases left between them. Germline values: CDR1 GTSNPN, CDR2 SVGIG (reference sequence). This CDR3 spans 14 amino acids. The CDR3 loop reads CAWIPFLANNEQFF. CDR3 sequence (DNA): TGTGCCTGGATCCCGTTTTTGGCGAACAATGAGCAGTTCTTC.

This clone was observed a few times. This sequence joins TRBV6-1 and TRBJ2-7; tentatively, D is TRBD2 (6 bases). Trimming removed 5 bases at V and 4 bases at J, with 15 bases between. The CDR3 is 14 residues long. The germline V gene encodes CDR1 MNHNS and CDR2 SASEGT. CDR3 residues: CASSRGTPNYEQYF. As DNA, the CDR3 is TGTGCCAGCAGTCGCGGGACTCCCAATTACGAGCAGTACTTC.

This chain joins TRBV11-1 and TRBJ2-4, with 10 bases matching TRBD2. Germline CDR1 is SGHAT and CDR2 is FQDESV (reference sequence). This CDR3 comprises 19 residues. V shed 2 bases, J shed 0 bases, and the junction held 10 bases outside the gene matches. The CDR3 is CASSLSQREGNIAKNIQYF. The CDR3 DNA reads as TGTGCCAGCAGCTTATCCCAGCGGGAGGGAAACATAGCCAAAAACATTCAGTACTTC.

The chain carries TRBV28 and TRBJ1-4, with 10 positions matching TRBD1. V lost 3 bases to trimming and J lost 0 bases; unmatched junction nucleotides: 13. This CDR3 has 20 residues. Germline CDR1 MDHEN, CDR2 SYDVKM. CDR3 amino acids: CASSFLYRDRGKSTNEKLFF. CDR3 sequence (DNA): TGTGCCAGCAGTTTCCTCTACCGGGACAGGGGAAAGTCAACTAATGAAAAACTGTTTTTT. Combining the CDR3 with reference TRBV28 and TRBJ1-4 gives the whole variable domain DVKVTQSSRYLVKRTGEKVFLECVQDMDHENMFWYRQDPGLGLRLIYFSYDVKMKEKGDIPEGYSVSREKKERFSLILESASTNQTSMYLCASSFLYRDRGKSTNEKLFFGSGTQLSVL.

The chain has TRBV5-1 and TRBJ2-1; no clear D gene. The CDR3 covers 14 residues. Trimming shortened V by 5 bases and J by 0 bases, and 9 bases separated the two germline ends. Germline loops: CDR1 SGHRS, CDR2 YFSETQ. As DNA, the CDR3 is TGCGCCAGCAGTAAGTTGACCTCCTACAATGAGCAGTTCTTC. Translated: CASSKLTSYNEQFF. The complete variable domain, with remaining parts taken from reference TRBV5-1 and TRBJ2-1, reads KAGVTQTPRYLIKTRGQQVTLSCSPISGHRSVSWYQQTPGQGLQFLFEYFSETQRNKGNFPGRFSGRQFSNSRSEMNVSTLELGDSALYLCASSKLTSYNEQFFGPGTRLTVL.

The chain couples TRBV4-1 to TRBJ1-2; D gene uncertain. This CDR3 is built from 13 residues. Germline-derived CDR1 and CDR2 are MGHRA and YSYEKL. Trimming shortened V by 1 base and J by 2 bases, and 5 bases separated the two germline ends. The CDR3 region is CASSQVPNYGYTF. CDR3 sequence (DNA): TGCGCCAGCAGCCAAGTACCAAACTATGGCTACACCTTC.

This clone was observed a single time. The gene calls are TRBV6-5 and TRBJ2-5; 13 nucleotides agree with TRBD2. The germline V gene encodes CDR1 MNHEY and CDR2 SVGAGI. The CDR3 totals 15 residues. V dropped 0 bases and J dropped 5; count of bases not matched to a gene: 0. The CDR3 sequence: CASSYSLAGGETQYF. The CDR3 DNA reads TGTGCCAGCAGTTACTCACTAGCGGGAGGGGAGACCCAGTACTTC.

The count of this clone is one. The chain couples TRBV11-3 to TRBJ2-7; D not certain. Trimming pared 1 base from V and 0 bases from J, leaving 10 bases between. This CDR3 spans 15 amino acids. Germline V lookup: CDR1 SGHNT, CDR2 YENEEA. CDR3 coding DNA: TGTGCCAGCAGCTTAGGATTGGGCAGCTCCTACGAGCAGTACTTC. It specifies CASSLGLGSSYEQYF.

The J gene is TRBJ2-5, the V gene TRBV28; D uncertain. CDR3 length equals 14 residues. The V gene lost 3 bases and the J gene lost 2 bases, with 10 bases spanning the gap. Germline V lookup: CDR1 MDHEN, CDR2 SYDVKM. The CDR3 coding sequence is TGTGCCAGCAGTTTTTTACAGAAGCAAGAGACCCAGTACTTC. Translating it yields CASSFLQKQETQYF.

On this clone: The identical CDR3 is also encoded by other nucleotide sequences in the sample. CDR3 in amino acids: CASSPRRGDTQYF. The DNA for the CDR3 is TGTGCCAGCTCACCACGCCGGGGAGATACGCAGTATTTT. This chain uses TRBV18 with TRBJ2-3, with D possibly being TRBD2 (5 bases). Germline-derived CDR1 and CDR2 are KGHSH and LQKENI. This CDR3 is built from 13 residues. The V end lost 1 base, the J end lost 5 bases, and 7 bases lay between the germline ends. Using reference TRBV18 and TRBJ2-3 for the parts outside the CDR3, the full variable domain is NAGVMQNPRHLVRRRGQEARLRCSPMKGHSHVYWYRQLPEEGLKFMVYLQKENIIDESGMPKERFSAEFPKEGPSILRIQQVVRGDSAAYFCASSPRRGDTQYFGPGTRLTVL.

CDR3 in amino acids: CASRPPGWGSELFF. The CDR3 DNA reads as TGTGCCAGCAGGCCCCCCGGGTGGGGGTCCGAGCTGTTTTTT. This chain uses TRBV6-5 with TRBJ1-4; weak D call: TRBD1 (5 bases). The V gene's germline CDR1 is MNHEY and CDR2 SVGAGI. V was pared by 6 bases and J by 14 bases, with 22 bases between. There are 14 residues in the CDR3.